Sequencing of this TCR beta chain was carried out in a study of blood T cell repertoires in COVID-19. CDR3 length equals 14 residues. With 2 bases removed from V and 11 bases from J, the gap between germline ends came to 16 bases. CDR1 is GTSNPN, CDR2 SVGIG, per germline (reference sequence). The assay was immunoSEQ multiplex PCR, and TCRdb's table has in-frame clones only and misses some. In the table there are about 210,000 clones, about 91% of which are singletons. The V and J genes are TRBV30 and TRBJ1-6, with D unresolved. Sequenced: PBMCs or T cells enriched from blood (not recorded which). The clonotype comes from a woman between 40 and 50 years old with acute COVID-19. The CDR3 protein is CAWSLDGEGTPLHF. The CDR3 DNA is TGTGCCTGGAGTCTAGACGGGGAAGGAACACCCCTCCACTTT.